What follows describes a single TCR beta chain. Its antigen is unknown. The sample comes from a study of cytomegalovirus exposure and HLA in healthy donors. Assay: immunoSEQ multiplex PCR; the TCRdb copy retains only in-frame clones and omits some. The data hold 65,000 to 80,000 clones, with approximately 93% observed a single time. General study results and limits: Subsequent analysis revealed that first-cohort TCR clusters tended to co-occur in the 90 to 150 validation repertoires. Reportedly, diagnosis of cytomegalovirus status by the classifier showed high specificity and sensitivity. Researchers catalogued over 150 TCR beta chains as cytomegalovirus-associated. CMV antigen specificity of three CMV-associated chains was confirmed in vitro.

Trimming cost V 0 bases and J 6 bases, with 8 bases left between them. Germline V gene lookup returns CDR1 MRHNA and CDR2 SNTAGT. The CDR3 spans 14 residues. The chain employs TRBV6-4 and TRBJ2-2, with D uncertain. The TCR sequence derives from a woman aged 18-29 years in good health and CMV-seropositive. The sequenced sample was PBMCs. The CDR3 nucleotides read TGTGCCAGCAGTGACTCTCAGGATTCCGGGGAGCTGTTTTTT. This gives the protein CASSDSQDSGELFF.